The rows below give T cell receptor beta chains drawn from one sample of a study of beta chain features in type 1 diabetes. Measured with immunoSEQ multiplex PCR; TCRdb has only the in-frame clones, and not every one. The sample contains roughly 250,000 clones, over 9.5% of which appear only once. Sequencing was carried out using naive CD4+ T cells from blood. The receptors were sampled from a woman younger than 30 in good health. CDR3s include the opening cysteine and the closing phenylalanine or tryptophan. Each record gives: V gene, J gene, clone size, D gene, CDR3 protein, CDR3 DNA. A D gene is named only where the DNA matches it firmly. Rows may omit the clone size; those that give it use once, few, many or a size class.

V gene: TRBV6-1
J gene: TRBJ2-6
clone size: NA
D gene: TRBD2
CDR3 protein: CASSEGWTSGLPSGANVLTF
CDR3 DNA: TGTGCCAGCAGTGAAGGTTGGACTAGCGGACTACCCTCTGGGGCCAACGTCCTGACTTTC

V gene: TRBV11-2
J gene: TRBJ2-1
clone size: few
D gene: TRBD2
CDR3 protein: CASSLPGGLRNEQFF
CDR3 DNA: TGTGCCAGCAGCTTACCGGGAGGGCTGAGGAATGAGCAGTTCTTC

V gene: TRBV5-4
J gene: TRBJ1-1
clone size: few
D gene: TRBD1
CDR3 protein: CASSLGQGRGNTEAFF
CDR3 DNA: TGTGCCAGCAGCTTGGGACAGGGAAGGGGGAACACTGAAGCTTTCTTT

V gene: TRBV7-8
J gene: TRBJ1-1
clone size: NA
D gene: NA
CDR3 protein: CASSIRHSSGNTEAFF
CDR3 DNA: TGTGCCAGCAGCATCAGACACTCCTCGGGAAACACTGAAGCTTTCTTT

V gene: TRBV2
J gene: TRBJ1-2
clone size: NA
D gene: NA
CDR3 protein: CASSVHSNGYTF
CDR3 DNA: TGTGCCAGCAGCGTCCACAGCAATGGCTACACCTTC

V gene: TRBV6-5
J gene: TRBJ2-6
clone size: few
D gene: TRBD2
CDR3 protein: CASSGTTGANVLTF
CDR3 DNA: TGTGCCAGCAGTGGGACTACTGGGGCCAACGTCCTGACTTTC

V gene: TRBV6-1
J gene: TRBJ2-1
clone size: NA
D gene: TRBD2
CDR3 protein: CASSGTSGRNEQFF
CDR3 DNA: TGTGCCAGCAGCGGGACTAGCGGGAGGAATGAGCAGTTCTTC

V gene: TRBV19
J gene: TRBJ2-5
clone size: few
D gene: NA
CDR3 protein: CASSMPSGGTQYF
CDR3 DNA: TGTGCCAGTAGTATGCCATCCGGAGGGACCCAGTACTTC

V gene: TRBV6-1
J gene: TRBJ1-5
clone size: few
D gene: NA
CDR3 protein: CASVLHRGNQPQHF
CDR3 DNA: TGTGCCAGCGTATTACATCGTGGCAATCAGCCCCAGCATTTT

V gene: TRBV19
J gene: TRBJ2-5
clone size: NA
D gene: TRBD2
CDR3 protein: CASTIGTSGNWWVETQYF
CDR3 DNA: TGTGCCAGTACTATAGGGACTAGCGGGAATTGGTGGGTAGAGACCCAGTACTTC

V gene: TRBV29-1
J gene: TRBJ1-1
clone size: few
D gene: NA
CDR3 protein: CSVGHTPNTEAFF
CDR3 DNA: TGCAGCGTGGGACATACACCCAACACTGAAGCTTTCTTT

V gene: TRBV30
J gene: TRBJ1-5
clone size: NA
D gene: NA
CDR3 protein: CAWSVLGLSNQPQHF
CDR3 DNA: TGTGCCTGGAGTGTACTCGGTCTGAGCAATCAGCCCCAGCATTTT

V gene: TRBV30
J gene: TRBJ2-7
clone size: NA
D gene: NA
CDR3 protein: CAWSVWAEVSYEQYF
CDR3 DNA: TGTGCCTGGAGTGTATGGGCAGAAGTCTCCTACGAGCAGTACTTC

V gene: TRBV7-8
J gene: TRBJ1-5
clone size: few
D gene: NA
CDR3 protein: CASSSGQFDNQPQHF
CDR3 DNA: TGTGCCAGCAGCTCAGGACAGTTTGACAATCAGCCCCAGCATTTT

V gene: TRBV11-3
J gene: TRBJ2-3
clone size: NA
D gene: NA
CDR3 protein: CASSPKVTDTQYF
CDR3 DNA: TGTGCCAGCAGCCCTAAAGTCACAGATACGCAGTATTTT

V gene: TRBV7-9
J gene: TRBJ2-3
clone size: NA
D gene: TRBD1
CDR3 protein: CASSPVAGGLTDTQYF
CDR3 DNA: TGTGCCAGCAGCCCCGTTGCAGGGGGTCTCACAGATACGCAGTATTTT

V gene: TRBV5-1
J gene: TRBJ2-5
clone size: few
D gene: TRBD1
CDR3 protein: CASSLGQGPGETQYF
CDR3 DNA: TGCGCCAGCAGCTTGGGACAGGGGCCGGGCGAGACCCAGTACTTC

V gene: TRBV15
J gene: TRBJ1-1
clone size: few
D gene: TRBD1
CDR3 protein: CATSVDRLVNTEAFF
CDR3 DNA: TGTGCCACCAGCGTGGACAGGCTAGTGAACACTGAAGCTTTCTTT

V gene: TRBV21-1
J gene: TRBJ2-7
clone size: few
D gene: NA
CDR3 protein: CASSSPLRGKAPSYEQYF
CDR3 DNA: TGTGCCAGCAGCAGCCCCCTTCGGGGGAAGGCCCCTTCCTACGAGCAGTACTTC

V gene: TRBV30
J gene: TRBJ1-1
clone size: NA
D gene: NA
CDR3 protein: CAWSPLPGRYTEAFF
CDR3 DNA: TGTGCCTGGAGTCCCCTCCCGGGGAGGTACACTGAAGCTTTCTTT

V gene: TRBV18
J gene: TRBJ2-2
clone size: NA
D gene: NA
CDR3 protein: CASSPLEAPGELFF
CDR3 DNA: TGTGCCAGCTCACCACTCGAGGCCCCCGGGGAGCTGTTTTTT

V gene: TRBV14
J gene: TRBJ2-7
clone size: NA
D gene: NA
CDR3 protein: CASSHLDRLSEQYF
CDR3 DNA: TGTGCCAGCAGCCACTTGGACAGACTTTCCGAGCAGTACTTC

V gene: TRBV11-1
J gene: TRBJ2-3
clone size: NA
D gene: NA
CDR3 protein: CASSLRRGSGTDTQYF
CDR3 DNA: TGTGCCAGCAGCTTGCGCAGGGGTTCTGGCACAGATACGCAGTATTTT

V gene: TRBV9
J gene: TRBJ2-5
clone size: NA
D gene: TRBD2
CDR3 protein: CASSISSGGEGETQYF
CDR3 DNA: TGTGCCAGCAGCATATCTAGCGGGGGAGAGGGAGAGACCCAGTACTTC

V gene: TRBV18
J gene: TRBJ2-3
clone size: NA
D gene: TRBD2
CDR3 protein: CASSASGTDTQYF
CDR3 DNA: TGTGCCAGCTCAGCTAGCGGAACAGATACGCAGTATTTT

V gene: TRBV29-1
J gene: TRBJ2-2
clone size: NA
D gene: TRBD2
CDR3 protein: CSGGLSTGELFF
CDR3 DNA: TGCAGCGGGGGACTATCCACCGGGGAGCTGTTTTTT

V gene: TRBV5-4
J gene: TRBJ1-2
clone size: NA
D gene: TRBD1
CDR3 protein: CASSLGTDRAGGYGYTF
CDR3 DNA: TGTGCCAGCAGCTTGGGAACAGACAGGGCAGGTGGCTATGGCTACACCTTC

V gene: TRBV19
J gene: TRBJ2-1
clone size: few
D gene: NA
CDR3 protein: CASSIRGFDRYNEQFF
CDR3 DNA: TGTGCCAGTAGTATACGGGGTTTCGACCGGTACAATGAGCAGTTCTTC

V gene: TRBV30
J gene: TRBJ1-1
clone size: few
D gene: NA
CDR3 protein: CAWSRTGVPEAFF
CDR3 DNA: TGTGCCTGGAGTCGTACAGGAGTCCCTGAAGCTTTCTTT

V gene: TRBV27
J gene: TRBJ2-7
clone size: few
D gene: NA
CDR3 protein: CASSLDRTRAYEQYF
CDR3 DNA: TGTGCCAGCAGCCTCGACAGGACCCGGGCCTACGAGCAGTACTTC

V gene: TRBV2
J gene: TRBJ2-7
clone size: few
D gene: TRBD2
CDR3 protein: CASSGLAGSNEQYF
CDR3 DNA: TGTGCCAGCAGTGGGCTAGCGGGGAGTAACGAGCAGTACTTC

V gene: TRBV6-1
J gene: TRBJ1-6
clone size: NA
D gene: TRBD1
CDR3 protein: CATGAQGSGYSPLHF
CDR3 DNA: TGTGCCACCGGAGCACAGGGGTCGGGATATTCACCCCTCCACTTT

V gene: TRBV15
J gene: TRBJ1-2
clone size: NA
D gene: NA
CDR3 protein: CATSRDPPSSYTF
CDR3 DNA: TGTGCCACCAGCAGAGATCCCCCCAGTAGCTACACCTTC

V gene: TRBV5-4
J gene: TRBJ1-1
clone size: many
D gene: TRBD1
CDR3 protein: CASSYEQGENTEAFF
CDR3 DNA: TGTGCCAGCAGCTATGAACAGGGGGAGAACACTGAAGCTTTCTTT

V gene: TRBV6-6
J gene: TRBJ1-1
clone size: NA
D gene: NA
CDR3 protein: CASTPRRDTEAFF
CDR3 DNA: TGTGCCAGCACCCCACGTCGAGACACTGAAGCTTTCTTT

V gene: TRBV11-2
J gene: TRBJ2-7
clone size: NA
D gene: TRBD2
CDR3 protein: CASSPRAGGMSYEQYF
CDR3 DNA: TGTGCCAGCAGCCCAAGGGCGGGGGGTATGTCCTACGAGCAGTACTTC

V gene: TRBV9
J gene: TRBJ2-2
clone size: NA
D gene: NA
CDR3 protein: CASSVRASRNTGELFF
CDR3 DNA: TGTGCCAGCAGCGTAAGGGCTAGCAGAAACACCGGGGAGCTGTTTTTT

V gene: TRBV5-4
J gene: TRBJ1-2
clone size: NA
D gene: NA
CDR3 protein: CASSLRGGYTF
CDR3 DNA: TGTGCCAGCAGCTTACGGGGGGGCTACACCTTC

V gene: TRBV9
J gene: TRBJ2-3
clone size: few
D gene: NA
CDR3 protein: CASSVIAGLSTDTQYF
CDR3 DNA: TGTGCCAGCAGCGTTATTGCAGGACTAAGCACAGATACGCAGTATTTT

V gene: TRBV30
J gene: TRBJ1-1
clone size: NA
D gene: NA
CDR3 protein: CAWSVSGIDTEAFF
CDR3 DNA: TGTGCCTGGAGTGTATCCGGGATAGACACTGAAGCTTTCTTT

V gene: TRBV27
J gene: TRBJ1-1
clone size: few
D gene: NA
CDR3 protein: CASSANRPNTEAFF
CDR3 DNA: TGTGCCAGCAGTGCTAATCGCCCGAACACTGAAGCTTTCTTT

V gene: TRBV5-1
J gene: TRBJ2-5
clone size: NA
D gene: NA
CDR3 protein: CASSLDAPPETQYF
CDR3 DNA: TGCGCCAGCAGCTTAGATGCGCCCCCGGAGACCCAGTACTTC

V gene: TRBV6-6
J gene: TRBJ2-7
clone size: NA
D gene: NA
CDR3 protein: CASSPGQRTYEQYF
CDR3 DNA: TGTGCCAGCAGCCCTGGACAGCGAACCTACGAGCAGTACTTC

V gene: TRBV30
J gene: TRBJ2-7
clone size: NA
D gene: TRBD1
CDR3 protein: CAWRTTGAYEQYF
CDR3 DNA: TGTGCCTGGAGAACGACAGGGGCCTACGAGCAGTACTTC

V gene: TRBV5-4
J gene: TRBJ2-6
clone size: few
D gene: TRBD1
CDR3 protein: CASLRDRGLAGANVLTF
CDR3 DNA: TGTGCCAGCCTCCGGGACAGGGGTTTGGCTGGGGCCAACGTCCTGACTTTC

V gene: TRBV4-1
J gene: TRBJ1-4
clone size: NA
D gene: NA
CDR3 protein: CASSALPRGEKLFF
CDR3 DNA: TGCGCCAGCAGCGCCCTCCCCAGGGGTGAAAAACTGTTTTTT